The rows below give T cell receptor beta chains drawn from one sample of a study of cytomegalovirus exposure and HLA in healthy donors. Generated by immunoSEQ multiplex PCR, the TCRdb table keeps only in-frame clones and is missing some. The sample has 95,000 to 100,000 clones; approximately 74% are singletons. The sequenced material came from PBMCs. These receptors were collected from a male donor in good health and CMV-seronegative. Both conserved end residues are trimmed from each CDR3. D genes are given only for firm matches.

cdr3_aa: ASSLLATTDYEQY
v_call: TRBV5-6
d_call: NA

cdr3_aa: ASSLAEAGPYGYT
v_call: TRBV11-3
d_call: NA

cdr3_aa: ASSLYQGWSTEAF
v_call: TRBV5-6
d_call: NA

cdr3_aa: ASSLDRKAF
v_call: TRBV28
d_call: NA

cdr3_aa: ASSLSAGGSRQNEQF
v_call: TRBV5-4
d_call: NA

cdr3_aa: ASSHGQGAYGYT
v_call: TRBV4-1
d_call: TRBD1

cdr3_aa: ASSKGQRTLETQY
v_call: TRBV6-5
d_call: TRBD1

cdr3_aa: ASRPGLAGTGELF
v_call: TRBV6-5
d_call: TRBD2

cdr3_aa: ASSLGGGGFYEQY
v_call: TRBV5-1
d_call: NA

cdr3_aa: ASSHPGGTGELF
v_call: TRBV4-1
d_call: TRBD1

cdr3_aa: ASSPQTTSGRASMF
v_call: TRBV7-9
d_call: TRBD2

cdr3_aa: ASSSPVSYEQY
v_call: TRBV7-2
d_call: NA

cdr3_aa: ASSFSSGYEQF
v_call: TRBV5-1
d_call: NA

cdr3_aa: ASQQGTTGELF
v_call: TRBV6-5
d_call: TRBD1